This T cell receptor beta chain was sequenced in a study of T cell repertoires in cytomegalovirus infection. Germline-derived CDR1 and CDR2 are SEHNR and FQNEAQ (reference sequence). The CDR3 has 16 residues. V shed 5 bases and J 5 bases; nucleotides not matched to a gene: 11. TCRdb fed the reads into MiXCR, producing one record per CDR3 protein. This sample has roughly 200,000 distinct CDR3 sequences, with 15% to 20% found just once. The sample was CD8+ T cells from PBMCs. The V call is TRBV7-9, the J call TRBJ2-5, with 10 bases aligning to TRBD2. The TCR was taken from a human donor in good health (CMV status not recorded). Some clones in this sample may be carry-over from other donors' samples. The CDR3 coding sequence is TGTGCCAGCAGCCGCCCTAGCGGGGGCTTCCGGGAGACCCAGTACTTC. Its translation is CASSRPSGGFRETQYF. Full variable domain (outside the CDR3, taken from reference TRBV7-9 and TRBJ2-5): DTGVSQNPRHKITKRGQNVTFRCDPISEHNRLYWYRQTLGQGPEFLTYFQNEAQLEKSRLLSDRFSAERPKGSFSTLEIQRTEQGDSAMYLCASSRPSGGFRETQYFGPGTRLLVL.